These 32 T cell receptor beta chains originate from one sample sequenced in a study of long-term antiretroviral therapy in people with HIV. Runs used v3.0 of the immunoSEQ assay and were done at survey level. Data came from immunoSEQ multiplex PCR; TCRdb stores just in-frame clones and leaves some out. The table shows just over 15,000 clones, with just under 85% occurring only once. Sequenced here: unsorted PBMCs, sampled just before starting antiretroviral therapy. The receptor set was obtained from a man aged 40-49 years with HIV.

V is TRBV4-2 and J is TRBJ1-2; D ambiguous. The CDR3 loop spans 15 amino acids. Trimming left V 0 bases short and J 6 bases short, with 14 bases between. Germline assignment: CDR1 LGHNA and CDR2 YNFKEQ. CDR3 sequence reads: CASSQDFATWDGYTF. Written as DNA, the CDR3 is TGTGCCAGCAGCCAAGATTTCGCGACCTGGGATGGCTACACCTTC.

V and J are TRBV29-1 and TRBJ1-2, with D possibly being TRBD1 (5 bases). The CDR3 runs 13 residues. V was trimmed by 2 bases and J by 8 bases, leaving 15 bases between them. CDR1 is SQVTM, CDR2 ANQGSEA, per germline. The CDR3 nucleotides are TGCAGCGTTGAATGGGGCAGTCCACCCGGCTACACCTTC. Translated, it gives CSVEWGSPPGYTF.

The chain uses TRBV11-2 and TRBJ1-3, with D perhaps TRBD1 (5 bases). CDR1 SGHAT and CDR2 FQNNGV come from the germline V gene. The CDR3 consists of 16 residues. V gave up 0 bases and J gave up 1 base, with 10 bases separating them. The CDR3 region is CASSLDGGFSGNTIYF. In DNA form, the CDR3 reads TGTGCCAGCAGCTTAGATGGGGGGTTTTCTGGAAACACCATATATTTT.

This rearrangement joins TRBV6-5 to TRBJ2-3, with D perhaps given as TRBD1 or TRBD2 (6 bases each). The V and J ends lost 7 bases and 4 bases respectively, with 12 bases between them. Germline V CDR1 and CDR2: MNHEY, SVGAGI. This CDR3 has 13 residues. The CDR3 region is CASTGEDADTQYF. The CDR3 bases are TGTGCCAGCACAGGGGAGGATGCAGATACGCAGTATTTT.

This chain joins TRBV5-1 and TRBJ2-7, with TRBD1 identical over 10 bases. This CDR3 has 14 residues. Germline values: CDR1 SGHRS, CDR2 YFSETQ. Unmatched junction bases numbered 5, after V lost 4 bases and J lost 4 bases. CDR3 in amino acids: CASSLRQGAYEQYF. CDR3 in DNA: TGCGCCAGCAGCCTTCGACAGGGGGCGTACGAGCAGTACTTC.

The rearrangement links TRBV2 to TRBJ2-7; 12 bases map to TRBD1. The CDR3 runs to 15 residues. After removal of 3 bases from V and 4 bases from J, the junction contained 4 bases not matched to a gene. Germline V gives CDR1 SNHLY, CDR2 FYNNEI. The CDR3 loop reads CASSDEGQGAYEQYF. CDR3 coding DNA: TGTGCCAGCAGTGACGAGGGACAGGGGGCTTACGAGCAGTACTTC.

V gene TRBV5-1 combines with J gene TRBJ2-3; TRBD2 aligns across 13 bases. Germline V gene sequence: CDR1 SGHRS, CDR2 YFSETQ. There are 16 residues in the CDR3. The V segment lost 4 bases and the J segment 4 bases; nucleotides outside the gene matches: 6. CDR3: CASSTDGLAGADTQYF. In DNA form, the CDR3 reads TGCGCCAGCAGCACCGATGGACTAGCGGGGGCAGATACGCAGTATTTT.

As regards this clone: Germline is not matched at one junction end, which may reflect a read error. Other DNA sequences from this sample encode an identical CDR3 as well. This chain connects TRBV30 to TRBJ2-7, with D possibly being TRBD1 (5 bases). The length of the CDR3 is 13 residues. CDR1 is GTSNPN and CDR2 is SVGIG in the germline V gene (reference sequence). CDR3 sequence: CALQAPLSYEQYF. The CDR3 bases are TGTGCCCTACAGGCACCGCTCTCCTACGAGCAATACTTC.

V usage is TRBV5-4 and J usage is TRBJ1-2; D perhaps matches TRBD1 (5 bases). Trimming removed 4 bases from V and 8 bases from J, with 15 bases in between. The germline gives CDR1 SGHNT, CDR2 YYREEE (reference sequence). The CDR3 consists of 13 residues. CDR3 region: CASSNRQGGGYTF. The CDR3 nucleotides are TGTGCCAGCAGCAATCGGCAGGGTGGCGGCTACACCTTC.

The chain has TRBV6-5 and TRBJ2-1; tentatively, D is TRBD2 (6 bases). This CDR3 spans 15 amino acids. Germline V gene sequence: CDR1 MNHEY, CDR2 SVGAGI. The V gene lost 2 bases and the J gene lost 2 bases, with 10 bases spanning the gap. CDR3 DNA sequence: TGTGCCAGCAGTTACGGGGGAGGACCCTACAATGAGCAGTTCTTC. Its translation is CASSYGGGPYNEQFF.

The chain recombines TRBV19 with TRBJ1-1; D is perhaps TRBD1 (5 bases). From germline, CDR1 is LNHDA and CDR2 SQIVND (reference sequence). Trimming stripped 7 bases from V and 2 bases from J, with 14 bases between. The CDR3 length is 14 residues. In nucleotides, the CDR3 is TGTGCCAGTAAGTTTAGAAGGGGCAACACTGAAGCTTTCTTT. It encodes CASKFRRGNTEAFF.

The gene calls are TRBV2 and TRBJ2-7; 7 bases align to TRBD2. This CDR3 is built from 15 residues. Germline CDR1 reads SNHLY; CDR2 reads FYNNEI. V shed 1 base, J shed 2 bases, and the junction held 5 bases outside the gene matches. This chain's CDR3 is CASSEEAGAPYEQYF. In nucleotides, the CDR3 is TGTGCCAGCAGTGAAGAGGCGGGAGCTCCCTACGAGCAGTACTTC.

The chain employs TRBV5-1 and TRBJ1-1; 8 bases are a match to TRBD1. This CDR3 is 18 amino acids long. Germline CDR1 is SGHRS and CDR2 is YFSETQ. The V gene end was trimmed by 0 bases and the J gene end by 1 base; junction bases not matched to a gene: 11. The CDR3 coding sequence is TGCGCCAGCAGCTTGGCCCCATATCGGACAGGGACGAACACTGAAGCTTTCTTT. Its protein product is CASSLAPYRTGTNTEAFF.

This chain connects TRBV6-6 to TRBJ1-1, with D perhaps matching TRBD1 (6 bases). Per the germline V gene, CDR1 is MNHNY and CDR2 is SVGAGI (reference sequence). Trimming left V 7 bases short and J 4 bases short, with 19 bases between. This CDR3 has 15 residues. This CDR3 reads CASIKPEGGATEAFF. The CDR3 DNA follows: TGTGCCAGCATTAAACCCGAGGGGGGGGCCACTGAAGCTTTCTTT.

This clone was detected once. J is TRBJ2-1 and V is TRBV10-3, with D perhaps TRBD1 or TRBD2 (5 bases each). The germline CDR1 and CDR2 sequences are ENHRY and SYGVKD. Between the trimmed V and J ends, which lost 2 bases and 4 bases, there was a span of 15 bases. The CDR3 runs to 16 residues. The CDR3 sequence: CAISEDPGTGYNEQFF. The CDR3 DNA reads TGTGCCATCAGTGAGGACCCAGGGACCGGTTACAATGAGCAGTTCTTC.

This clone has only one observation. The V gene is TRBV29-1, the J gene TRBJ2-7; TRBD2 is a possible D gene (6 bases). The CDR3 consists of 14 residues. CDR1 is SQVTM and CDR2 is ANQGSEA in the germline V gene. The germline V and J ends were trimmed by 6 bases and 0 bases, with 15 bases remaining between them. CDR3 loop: CSVPSEGTSYEQYF. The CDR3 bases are TGCAGCGTCCCCTCGGAGGGCACCTCCTACGAGCAGTACTTC.

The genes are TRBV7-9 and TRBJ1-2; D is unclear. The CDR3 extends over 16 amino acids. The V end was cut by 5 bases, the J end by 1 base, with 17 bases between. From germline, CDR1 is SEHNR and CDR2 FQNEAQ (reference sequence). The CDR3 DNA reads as TGTGCCAGCAGCCACGCAGGCAGACTCTTTAACTATGGCTACACCTTC. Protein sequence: CASSHAGRLFNYGYTF.

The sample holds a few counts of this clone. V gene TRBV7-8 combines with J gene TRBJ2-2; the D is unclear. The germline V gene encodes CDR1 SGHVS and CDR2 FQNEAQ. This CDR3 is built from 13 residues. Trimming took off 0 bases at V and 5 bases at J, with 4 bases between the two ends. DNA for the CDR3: TGTGCCAGCAGCTTAGCACAGACCGGGGAGCTGTTTTTT. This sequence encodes CASSLAQTGELFF.

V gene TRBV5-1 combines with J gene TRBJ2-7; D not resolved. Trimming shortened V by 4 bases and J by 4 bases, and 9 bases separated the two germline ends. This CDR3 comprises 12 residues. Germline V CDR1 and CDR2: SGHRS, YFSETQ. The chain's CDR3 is CASSESMYEQYF. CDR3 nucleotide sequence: TGCGCCAGCAGCGAGTCGATGTACGAGCAGTACTTC.

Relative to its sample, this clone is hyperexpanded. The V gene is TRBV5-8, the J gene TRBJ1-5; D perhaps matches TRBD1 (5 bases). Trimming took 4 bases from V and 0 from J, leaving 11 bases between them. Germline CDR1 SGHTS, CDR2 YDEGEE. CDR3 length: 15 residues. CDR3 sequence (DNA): TGTGCCAGCAGCGTGGACACCTTTAGCAATCAGCCCCAGCATTTT. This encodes CASSVDTFSNQPQHF.

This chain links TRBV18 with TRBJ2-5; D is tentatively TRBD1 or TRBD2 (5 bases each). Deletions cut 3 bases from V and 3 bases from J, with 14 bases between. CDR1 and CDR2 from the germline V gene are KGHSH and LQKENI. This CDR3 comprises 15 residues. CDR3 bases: TGTGCCAGCTCACCCTTCAGAGGGGTGGAAGAGACCCAGTACTTC. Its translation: CASSPFRGVEETQYF.

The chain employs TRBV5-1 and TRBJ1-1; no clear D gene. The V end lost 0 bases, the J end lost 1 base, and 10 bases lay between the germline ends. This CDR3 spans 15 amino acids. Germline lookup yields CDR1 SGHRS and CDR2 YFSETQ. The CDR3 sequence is CASSLGGSQNTEAFF. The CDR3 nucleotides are TGCGCCAGCAGCTTGGGCGGGAGTCAGAACACTGAAGCTTTCTTT.

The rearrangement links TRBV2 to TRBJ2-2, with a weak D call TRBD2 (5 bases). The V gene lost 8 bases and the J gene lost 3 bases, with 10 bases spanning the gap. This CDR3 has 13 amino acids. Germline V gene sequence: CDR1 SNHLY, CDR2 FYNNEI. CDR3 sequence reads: CASFGVDTGELFF. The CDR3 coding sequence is TGTGCCAGCTTCGGGGTCGACACCGGGGAGCTGTTTTTT.

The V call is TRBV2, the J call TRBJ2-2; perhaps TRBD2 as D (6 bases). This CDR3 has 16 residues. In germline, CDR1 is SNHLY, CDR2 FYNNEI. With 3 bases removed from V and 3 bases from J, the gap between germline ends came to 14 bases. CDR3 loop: CASSDEVRGDTGELFF. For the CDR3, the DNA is TGTGCCAGCAGTGATGAAGTGCGGGGAGACACCGGGGAGCTGTTTTTT.

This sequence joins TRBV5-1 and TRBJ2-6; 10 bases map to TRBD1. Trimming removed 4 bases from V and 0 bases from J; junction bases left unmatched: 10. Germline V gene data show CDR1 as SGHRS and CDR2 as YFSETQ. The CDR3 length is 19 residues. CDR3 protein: CASSNRPGQGVSGANVLTF. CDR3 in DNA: TGCGCCAGCAGCAATCGACCTGGACAGGGGGTCTCTGGGGCCAACGTCCTGACTTTC. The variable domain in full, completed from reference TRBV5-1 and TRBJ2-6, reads KAGVTQTPRYLIKTRGQQVTLSCSPISGHRSVSWYQQTPGQGLQFLFEYFSETQRNKGNFPGRFSGRQFSNSRSEMNVSTLELGDSALYLCASSNRPGQGVSGANVLTFGAGSRLTVL.

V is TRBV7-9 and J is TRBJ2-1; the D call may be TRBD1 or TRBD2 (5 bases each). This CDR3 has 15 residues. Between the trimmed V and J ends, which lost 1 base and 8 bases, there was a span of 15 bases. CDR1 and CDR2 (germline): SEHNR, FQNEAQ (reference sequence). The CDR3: CASSLGDRRGDEQFF. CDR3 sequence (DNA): TGTGCCAGCAGCTTAGGAGACCGTCGAGGGGATGAGCAGTTCTTC.

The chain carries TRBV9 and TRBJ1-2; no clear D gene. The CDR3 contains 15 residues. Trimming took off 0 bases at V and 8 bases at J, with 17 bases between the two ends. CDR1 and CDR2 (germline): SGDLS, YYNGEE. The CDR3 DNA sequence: TGTGCCAGCAGCGTAGGATCCGGGCCTAGGGAGGGCTACACCTTC. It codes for CASSVGSGPREGYTF.

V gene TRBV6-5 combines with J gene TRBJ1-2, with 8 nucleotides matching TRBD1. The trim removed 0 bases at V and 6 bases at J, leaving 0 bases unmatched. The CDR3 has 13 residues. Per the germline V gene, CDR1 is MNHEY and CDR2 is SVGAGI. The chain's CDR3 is CASSYSTGDGYTF. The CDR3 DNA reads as TGTGCCAGCAGTTACTCGACAGGGGATGGCTACACCTTC.

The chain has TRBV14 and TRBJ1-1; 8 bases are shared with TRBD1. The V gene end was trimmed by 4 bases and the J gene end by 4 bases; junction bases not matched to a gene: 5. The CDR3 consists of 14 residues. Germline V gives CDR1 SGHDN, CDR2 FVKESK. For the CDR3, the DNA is TGTGCCAGCAGCCTCATCGGACAGGGCACTGAAGCTTTCTTT. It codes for CASSLIGQGTEAFF. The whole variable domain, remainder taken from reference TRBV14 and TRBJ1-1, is EAGVTQFPSHSVIEKGQTVTLRCDPISGHDNLYWYRRVMGKEIKFLLHFVKESKQDESGMPNNRFLAERTGGTYSTLKVQPAELEDSGVYFCASSLIGQGTEAFFGQGTRLTVV.

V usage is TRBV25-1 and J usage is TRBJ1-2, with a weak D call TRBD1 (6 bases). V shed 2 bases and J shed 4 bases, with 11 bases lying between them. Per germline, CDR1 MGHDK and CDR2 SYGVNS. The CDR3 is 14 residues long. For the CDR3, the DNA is TGTGCCAGCAGTGAAACGGTGGGGGCCTATGGCTACACCTTC. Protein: CASSETVGAYGYTF.

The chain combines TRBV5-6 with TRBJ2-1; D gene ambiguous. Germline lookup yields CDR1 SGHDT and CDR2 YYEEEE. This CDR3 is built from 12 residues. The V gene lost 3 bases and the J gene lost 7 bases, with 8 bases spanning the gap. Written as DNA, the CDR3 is TGTGCCAGCAGCTCGATCGGGAATGAGCAGTTCTTC. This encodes CASSSIGNEQFF.

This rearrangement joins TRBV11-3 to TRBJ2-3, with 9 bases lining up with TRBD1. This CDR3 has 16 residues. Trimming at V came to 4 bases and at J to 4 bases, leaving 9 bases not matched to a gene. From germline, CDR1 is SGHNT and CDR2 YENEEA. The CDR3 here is CASSSRTGARADTQYF. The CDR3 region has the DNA TGTGCCAGCAGCTCAAGGACAGGGGCAAGGGCAGATACGCAGTATTTT.